This T cell receptor beta chain is drawn from a study of shared clonotypes between healthy human individuals. The CDR3 runs to 14 residues. Germline CDR1 and CDR2: SGHRS and YFSETQ. Trimming removed 2 bases at V and 5 bases at J, with 14 bases between. Data came from immunoSEQ multiplex PCR; TCRdb stores just in-frame clones and leaves some out. The sample lists about 680,000 clones; approximately 79% were seen once. The TCR sequence derives from a woman aged 25 to 39 in good health. Sequenced: memory CD4+ T cells sorted from blood. The subset denotes: CD45RA-negative fraction. The chain combines TRBV5-1 with TRBJ2-7, with D perhaps TRBD2 (7 bases). The CDR3 loop reads CASSLGGGPNEQYF. The DNA of the CDR3 is TGCGCCAGCAGCTTAGGGGGAGGGCCCAACGAGCAGTACTTC.